The clone carrying this TCR beta chain came up once. Clones were sequenced by immunoSEQ multiplex PCR, and TCRdb holds only the in-frame ones, with some missing. Of some 1,600,000 clones in the sample, 98% were seen once. This CDR3 contains 15 residues. Germline-derived CDR1 and CDR2 are MNHNS and SASEGT. Trimming removed 1 base at V and 5 bases at J, with 15 bases between. The sample is drawn from a study of shared clonotypes between healthy human individuals. Source material: naive CD4+ T cells sorted from blood. Subset here: CD45RA+ positively selected. The sequence came from a man younger than 45 in good health. V and J are TRBV6-1 and TRBJ2-7, with D possibly matching TRBD1 (6 bases). The CDR3 coding sequence is TGTGCCAGCAGTGAAGTCACAGGGTTAAGTCACGAGCAGTACTTC. It is translated as CASSEVTGLSHEQYF.